The rows below give T cell receptor beta chains drawn from one sample of a study of read filtering for tumor transcriptome and immune sequencing. TCRdb analysed the reads with MiXCR anew, one entry per CDR3 protein. The data contain tens of thousands of distinct CDR3 sequences, over 9.5% of them singletons. The specimen was a population of CD138-negative cells sorted from bone marrow. The receptors were sampled from a donor aged 40 or older with multiple myeloma. CDR3s include the opening cysteine and the closing phenylalanine or tryptophan. D genes are given only for firm matches. Clone size appears in some rows only: once, few, many, or a class for an expanded clone.

CDR3: CASSEVLGPMEKLFF
DNA: TGTGCCAGCAGTGAAGTTCTCGGGCCTATGGAAAAACTGTTTTTT
J: TRBJ1-4
D: .
size: many
V: TRBV6-1

CDR3: CSWGRTGTDTQYF
DNA: TGCAGCTGGGGGAGGACTGGCACAGATACGCAGTATTTT
J: TRBJ2-3
D: .
size: few
V: TRBV20-1

CDR3: CASGERGLETQYF
DNA: TGTGCCAGCGGTGAGAGGGGCTTGGAGACCCAGTACTTC
J: TRBJ2-5
D: .
size: many
V: TRBV28

CDR3: CASSLGTGGDTQYF
DNA: TGCGCCAGCAGCTTGGGGACAGGGGGAGATACGCAGTATTTT
J: TRBJ2-3
D: TRBD1
size: many
V: TRBV5-1

CDR3: CASSYSRGIEQYF
DNA: TGTGCCAGCAGTTACTCGAGAGGGATCGAGCAGTACTTC
J: TRBJ2-7
D: .
size: many
V: TRBV6-6

CDR3: CSARDEGRGTYEQYF
DNA: TGCAGTGCTAGAGATGAAGGACGGGGTACCTACGAGCAGTACTTC
J: TRBJ2-7
D: .
size: many
V: TRBV20-1

CDR3: CASSQNEGQPQHF
DNA: TGTGCCAGCAGCCAAAATGAGGGGCAGCCCCAGCATTTT
J: TRBJ1-5
D: .
size: many
V: TRBV2

CDR3: CSGGDGVIYEQYF
DNA: TGCAGCGGAGGGGACGGAGTAATCTACGAGCAGTACTTC
J: TRBJ2-7
D: .
size: many
V: TRBV20-1

CDR3: CASSLNLDTQYF
DNA: TGTGCCAGCAGCCTTAATTTAGATACGCAGTATTTT
J: TRBJ2-3
D: .
size: few
V: TRBV11-2

CDR3: CASRSLGGTPEKPLHF
DNA: TGTGCCAGCAGATCCCTCGGAGGGACTCCCGAGAAACCCCTCCACTTT
J: TRBJ1-6
D: .
size: many
V: TRBV7-6

CDR3: CASTLQTGGHNEQFF
DNA: TGTGCCAGCACCCTCCAGACGGGCGGACACAATGAGCAGTTCTTC
J: TRBJ2-1
D: .
size: many
V: TRBV12-3/TRBV12-4

CDR3: CASSGHQGRSTDTQYF
DNA: TGTGCCAGCAGCGGACACCAGGGGCGTAGCACAGATACGCAGTATTTT
J: TRBJ2-3
D: .
size: many
V: TRBV25-1

CDR3: CASSWGGGEDTQYF
DNA: TGTGCCAGCAGCTGGGGCGGGGGAGAAGATACGCAGTATTTT
J: TRBJ2-3
D: TRBD2
size: many
V: TRBV7-8

CDR3: CASSLGRGQETQYF
DNA: TGTGCCAGCAGCTTAGGAAGGGGTCAAGAGACCCAGTACTTC
J: TRBJ2-5
D: .
size: many
V: TRBV13

CDR3: CASSPGASGALNEQFF
DNA: TGTGCCAGCTCACCCGGGGCTAGCGGGGCCCTCAATGAGCAGTTCTTC
J: TRBJ2-1
D: TRBD2
size: many
V: TRBV18

CDR3: CASSWGTITGELFF
DNA: TGTGCCAGCAGCTGGGGGACTATCACCGGGGAGCTGTTTTTT
J: TRBJ2-2
D: TRBD2
size: .
V: TRBV5-6

CDR3: CASSGSRERPQYF
DNA: TGTGCCAGCAGTGGGAGCAGGGAGAGGCCCCAGTACTTC
J: TRBJ2-5
D: .
size: many
V: TRBV2

CDR3: CASSPQRGEQNEQFF
DNA: TGTGCCAGCAGCCCACAAAGGGGCGAACAAAATGAGCAGTTCTTC
J: TRBJ2-1
D: .
size: many
V: TRBV7-9

CDR3: CASSGGVWNTGELFF
DNA: TGTGCCAGCTCGGGCGGCGTCTGGAACACCGGGGAGCTGTTTTTT
J: TRBJ2-2
D: .
size: many
V: TRBV7-2

CDR3: CASSPSVAGTEAFF
DNA: TGCGCCAGCAGCCCCAGCGTAGCCGGCACTGAAGCTTTCTTT
J: TRBJ1-1
D: .
size: many
V: TRBV5-1

CDR3: CSVDRAEETQYF
DNA: TGCAGCGTCGACAGGGCCGAGGAGACCCAGTACTTC
J: TRBJ2-5
D: TRBD1
size: many
V: TRBV29-1

CDR3: CSAGVGTGWKNTEAFF
DNA: TGCAGTGCTGGGGTTGGGACGGGTTGGAAAAACACTGAAGCTTTCTTT
J: TRBJ1-1
D: .
size: many
V: TRBV20-1

CDR3: CASSPPVGTDTQYF
DNA: TGTGCCAGCAGCCCCCCGGTGGGGACAGATACGCAGTATTTT
J: TRBJ2-3
D: .
size: few
V: TRBV14

CDR3: CSVRVADLNTEAFF
DNA: TGCAGCGTTCGGGTAGCAGATCTTAACACTGAAGCTTTCTTT
J: TRBJ1-1
D: .
size: many
V: TRBV29-1

CDR3: CASSPPSGKNTEAFF
DNA: TGTGCCAGCAGTCCTCCCTCCGGAAAGAACACTGAAGCTTTCTTT
J: TRBJ1-1
D: .
size: .
V: TRBV28

CDR3: CASSFTAGTEAFF
DNA: TGCGCCAGCAGCTTCACAGCGGGCACTGAAGCTTTCTTT
J: TRBJ1-1
D: .
size: many
V: TRBV5-1

CDR3: CASSQAGDRNTEAFF
DNA: TGTGCCAGCAGCCAAGCCGGGGACAGGAACACTGAAGCTTTCTTT
J: TRBJ1-1
D: TRBD1
size: many
V: TRBV3-1

CDR3: CASSLPQGNEQFF
DNA: TGTGCCAGCAGCTTACCACAGGGGAATGAGCAGTTCTTC
J: TRBJ2-1
D: TRBD1
size: many
V: TRBV5-5

CDR3: CSVGQGLTYEQYF
DNA: TGCAGCGTTGGACAGGGGTTAACCTACGAGCAGTACTTC
J: TRBJ2-7
D: TRBD1
size: many
V: TRBV29-1

CDR3: CASGSAGTQYF
DNA: TGTGCTAGTGGTTCAGCGGGTACGCAGTATTTT
J: TRBJ2-3
D: .
size: .
V: TRBV12-5

CDR3: CASSLFVGGLQETQYF
DNA: TGCGCCAGCAGCTTGTTTGTCGGGGGGCTCCAAGAGACCCAGTACTTC
J: TRBJ2-5
D: .
size: few
V: TRBV5-1

CDR3: CAINRGPNTEAFF
DNA: TGTGCCATCAACCGGGGTCCGAACACTGAAGCTTTCTTT
J: TRBJ1-1
D: .
size: .
V: TRBV10-3

CDR3: CASSADSTDTQYF
DNA: TGTGCCAGCAGTGCCGACAGCACAGATACGCAGTATTTT
J: TRBJ2-3
D: .
size: many
V: TRBV2

CDR3: CASSAGRQPQHF
DNA: TGTGCCAGCAGCGCCGGGCGTCAGCCCCAGCATTTT
J: TRBJ1-5
D: .
size: .
V: TRBV3-1

CDR3: CASATGTDTGELFF
DNA: TGTGCCAGCGCTACCGGGACAGACACCGGGGAGCTGTTTTTT
J: TRBJ2-2
D: TRBD1
size: many
V: TRBV28

CDR3: CASSLVGQANEQFF
DNA: TGTGCCAGCAGCTTAGTTGGACAGGCCAATGAGCAGTTCTTC
J: TRBJ2-1
D: TRBD1
size: many
V: TRBV7-6

CDR3: CASSFGFSNQPQHF
DNA: TGTGCCAGCAGCTTTGGGTTTAGCAATCAGCCCCAGCATTTT
J: TRBJ1-5
D: .
size: many
V: TRBV7-9

CDR3: CASSWIVVGETQYF
DNA: TGCGCCAGCAGCTGGATAGTTGTTGGGGAGACCCAGTACTTC
J: TRBJ2-5
D: .
size: few
V: TRBV5-1

CDR3: CASSVQGANTGELFF
DNA: TGTGCCAGCAGCGTTCAGGGGGCGAACACCGGGGAGCTGTTTTTT
J: TRBJ2-2
D: TRBD1
size: many
V: TRBV9

CDR3: CASSRSGQQETQYF
DNA: TGCGCCAGCAGCCGCTCGGGACAGCAAGAGACCCAGTACTTC
J: TRBJ2-5
D: TRBD1
size: few
V: TRBV4-1

CDR3: CASSDGQGNTEAFF
DNA: TGTGCCAGCAGTGACGGACAGGGTAACACTGAAGCTTTCTTT
J: TRBJ1-1
D: TRBD1
size: many
V: TRBV6-1

CDR3: CASSKGQGVWGYQPQHF
DNA: TGTGCCAGTAGTAAGGGACAGGGGGTGTGGGGTTATCAGCCCCAGCATTTT
J: TRBJ1-5
D: TRBD1
size: many
V: TRBV19

CDR3: CASSLYYGEDQPQHF
DNA: TGTGCCAGCAGCTTATATTACGGGGAGGATCAGCCCCAGCATTTT
J: TRBJ1-5
D: .
size: few
V: TRBV7-2

CDR3: CASSPGNHQPQHF
DNA: TGCGCCAGCAGCCCGGGAAATCATCAGCCCCAGCATTTT
J: TRBJ1-5
D: .
size: .
V: TRBV7-9

CDR3: CASRRGIGEKLFF
DNA: TGTGCCAGCCGCAGGGGCATCGGAGAAAAACTGTTTTTT
J: TRBJ1-4
D: .
size: many
V: TRBV12-3/TRBV12-4

CDR3: CASSSRVHEQFF
DNA: TGTGCCAGCAGTTCCAGGGTCCATGAGCAGTTCTTC
J: TRBJ2-1
D: .
size: many
V: TRBV6-5

CDR3: CASSPAFSPYEQYF
DNA: TGTGCCAGCTCACCTGCGTTCAGCCCCTACGAGCAGTACTTC
J: TRBJ2-7
D: .
size: many
V: TRBV18

CDR3: CASSLAGANVLTF
DNA: TGTGCCAGCAGCTTGGCTGGGGCCAACGTCCTGACTTTC
J: TRBJ2-6
D: .
size: .
V: TRBV5-6

CDR3: CASSEPGQGGELFF
DNA: TGTGCCAGCAGTGAACCCGGACAGGGCGGGGAGCTGTTTTTT
J: TRBJ2-2
D: TRBD1
size: many
V: TRBV6-1

CDR3: CSAEKAGGPPDTQYF
DNA: TGCAGTGCCGAGAAAGCGGGGGGGCCCCCAGATACGCAGTATTTT
J: TRBJ2-3
D: TRBD2
size: many
V: TRBV20-1

CDR3: CASSFLGLAGTGELFF
DNA: TGTGCCAGCAGTTTCCTCGGACTAGCGGGGACCGGGGAGCTGTTTTTT
J: TRBJ2-2
D: TRBD2
size: medium-sized
V: TRBV28

CDR3: CASSLGQPDTDTQYF
DNA: TGTGCCAGCAGCCTTGGACAGCCAGACACAGATACGCAGTATTTT
J: TRBJ2-3
D: .
size: many
V: TRBV28

CDR3: CASSSDPAGDEQFF
DNA: TGTGCCAGCAGTTCGGATCCTGCCGGAGATGAGCAGTTCTTC
J: TRBJ2-1
D: .
size: many
V: TRBV12-3/TRBV12-4

CDR3: CASSLWPERVNTEAFF
DNA: TGTGCCAGCAGCTTATGGCCGGAACGGGTGAACACTGAAGCTTTCTTT
J: TRBJ1-1
D: .
size: many
V: TRBV7-6

CDR3: CASSQLEMDNSPLHF
DNA: TGTGCCAGCAGCCAACTCGAGATGGATAATTCACCCCTCCACTTT
J: TRBJ1-6
D: .
size: many
V: TRBV12-3/TRBV12-4